This TCR beta chain was recorded in a study of T cells in Graves' hyperthyroidism and ophthalmopathy. This CDR3 has 16 amino acids. V shed 0 bases, J shed 5 bases, and the junction held 10 bases outside the gene matches. The germline V gene encodes CDR1 MGHRA and CDR2 YSYEKL. For Graves' hyperthyroidism to be stable, ophthalmopathy could not progress within 18 months. Amplification of TCR beta CDR3 regions used RNA as the template. The HTBI primer set drove a first-round RT-PCR of the TCR CDR3. TCRdb called the multiplex PCR reads again in MiXCR, with one record for every CDR3 protein. The sample shows about 350,000 distinct CDR3 sequences, 14% of them seen only once.

This sequence originates from a woman in her 30s with Graves' hyperthyroidism. The gene calls are TRBV4-1 and TRBJ2-7; 7 nucleotides line up with TRBD2. Sequences were obtained from blood. The CDR3 sequence: CASSQDWPAGANEQYF. CDR3 coding DNA: TGCGCCAGCAGCCAAGACTGGCCGGCGGGAGCCAACGAGCAGTACTTC.